The entry below describes one T cell receptor (beta chain). These data belong to a study of shared clonotypes between healthy human individuals. The germline V gene encodes CDR1 MGHRA and CDR2 YSYEKL. There are 15 residues in the CDR3. Cells designated naive CD8 were CD45RO-negative and were positively selected for CCR7, with terminally differentiated effector memory CD45RA+ cells excluded. Assay used: immunoSEQ multiplex PCR; TCRdb lists only in-frame clones, some missing. The repertoire has 560,000 or so clones, 96% of them found once; the top ten carry less than 0.12%. Material for sequencing was naive CD8+ T cells sorted from blood. This sequence was found in a young woman in good health. This chain joins TRBV4-1 and TRBJ2-5, with D perhaps matching TRBD2 (5 bases). TRBJ2-7 explains the end of the DNA better; the J call may be wrong. The CDR3 sequence: CASSQRATASYEQYF. CDR3 nucleotide sequence: TGCGCCAGCAGCCAGAGGGCTACAGCCTCCTACGAGCAGTACTTC.